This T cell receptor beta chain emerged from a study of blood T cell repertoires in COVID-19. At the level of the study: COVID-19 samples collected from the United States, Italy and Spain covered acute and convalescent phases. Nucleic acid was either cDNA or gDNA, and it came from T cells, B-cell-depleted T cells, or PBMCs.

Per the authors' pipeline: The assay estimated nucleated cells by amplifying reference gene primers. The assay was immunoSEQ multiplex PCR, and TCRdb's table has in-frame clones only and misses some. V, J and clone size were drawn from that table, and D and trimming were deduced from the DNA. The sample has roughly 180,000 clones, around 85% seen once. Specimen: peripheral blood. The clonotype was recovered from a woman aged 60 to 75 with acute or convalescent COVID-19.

CDR3 coding DNA: TGTGCCAGCAGCCCACAGGGGCTGGAGGGCTACACCTTC. Translating gives CASSPQGLEGYTF. This rearrangement joins TRBV5-4 to TRBJ1-2; TRBD1 agrees at 7 bases. CDR3 length: 13 residues. J lost 8 bases, V lost 4 bases, and 8 bases had no gene match. The germline gives CDR1 SGHNT, CDR2 YYREEE (reference sequence).